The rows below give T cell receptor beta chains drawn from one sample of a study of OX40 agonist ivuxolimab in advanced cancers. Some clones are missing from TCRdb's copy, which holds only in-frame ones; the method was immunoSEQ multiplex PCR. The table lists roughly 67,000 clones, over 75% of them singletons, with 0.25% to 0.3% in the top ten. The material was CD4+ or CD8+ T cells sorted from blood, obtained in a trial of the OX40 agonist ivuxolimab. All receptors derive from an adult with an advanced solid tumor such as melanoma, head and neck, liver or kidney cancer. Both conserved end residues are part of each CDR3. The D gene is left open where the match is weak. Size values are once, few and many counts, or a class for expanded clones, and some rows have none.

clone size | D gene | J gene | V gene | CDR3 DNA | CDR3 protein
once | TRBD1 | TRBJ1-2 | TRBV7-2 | TGTGCCAGCAGCTCAGCGGACAGGGGGTTCTATGGCTACACCTTC | CASSSADRGFYGYTF
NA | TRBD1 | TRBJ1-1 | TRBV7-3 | TGTGCCAGCAGCTTAACGGACAGGGGTGAAGCTTTCTTT | CASSLTDRGEAFF
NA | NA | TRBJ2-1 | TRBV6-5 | TGTGCCAGCAGTACTCAATATATGGGTGAGCAGTTCTTC | CASSTQYMGEQFF
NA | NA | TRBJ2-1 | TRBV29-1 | TGCAGCGGCGCCCCCCAGTCCTACAATGAGCAGTTCTTC | CSGAPQSYNEQFF
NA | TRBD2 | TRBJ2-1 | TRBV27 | TGTGCCAGCACCCCACTAGGGAGTAGCGGGAAAACTATTGAGCAGTTCTTC | CASTPLGSSGKTIEQFF
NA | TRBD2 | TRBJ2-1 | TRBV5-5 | TGTGCCAGCAGCCAAACTAGCGGGAGAGGCTACAATGAGCAGTTCTTC | CASSQTSGRGYNEQFF
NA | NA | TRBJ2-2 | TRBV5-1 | TGCGCCAGCAGCTTATCAGACACCGGGGAGCTGTTTTTT | CASSLSDTGELFF
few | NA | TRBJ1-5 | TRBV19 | TGTGCCAGTAATCTGGGCCCTGGAGGCAATCAGCCCCAGCATTTT | CASNLGPGGNQPQHF
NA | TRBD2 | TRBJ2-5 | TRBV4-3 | TGCGCCAGCAGCCAGTCCCCTAGTAGGGGGCCCTTAGCGGGAGGGCCGAGAGAGACCCAGTACTTC | CASSQSPSRGPLAGGPRETQYF
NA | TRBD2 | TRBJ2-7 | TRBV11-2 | TGTGCCAGCAGCGGCTCCACTAGCGGGAGTCCCTACGAGCAGTACTTC | CASSGSTSGSPYEQYF
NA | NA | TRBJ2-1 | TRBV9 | TGTGCCAGCAGCGTACAACCCCGGGATGAGCAGTTCTTC | CASSVQPRDEQFF
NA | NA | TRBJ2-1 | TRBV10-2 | TGCGCCAGCCTCTTGGGCCCCCTGGGGGGACAGTTCTTC | CASLLGPLGGQFF
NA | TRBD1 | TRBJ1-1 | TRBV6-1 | TGTGCTAACAGCAGGACAGGTCACACTGAAGCTTTCTTT | CANSRTGHTEAFF
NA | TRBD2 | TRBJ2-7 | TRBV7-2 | TGTGCCAGCAGCTTAGGTGCTAGCGGGGGCTCCTACGAGCAGTACTTC | CASSLGASGGSYEQYF
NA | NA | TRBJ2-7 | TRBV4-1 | TGCGCCAGCAGCCAAGTCGTGGTGACGGGTGAGCAGTACTTC | CASSQVVVTGEQYF
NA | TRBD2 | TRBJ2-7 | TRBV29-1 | TGCAGCGTTGCGTCTGGATCGGGGGGGTTCTACGAGCAGTACTTC | CSVASGSGGFYEQYF
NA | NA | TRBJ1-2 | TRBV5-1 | TGCGCCAGCAGCTTTGGCACTGGCGGCTACACCTTC | CASSFGTGGYTF
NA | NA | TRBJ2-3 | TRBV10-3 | TGTGCCATCAGGGCAGGTTTCGACACAGATACGCAGTATTTT | CAIRAGFDTDTQYF
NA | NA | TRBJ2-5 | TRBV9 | TGTGCCAGCAGTGCCGGGCCCCCTGTGGAGACCCAGTACTTC | CASSAGPPVETQYF
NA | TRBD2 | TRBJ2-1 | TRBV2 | TGTGCCAGCAGTCTAGCGGATGCCTACAATGAGCAGTTCTTC | CASSLADAYNEQFF
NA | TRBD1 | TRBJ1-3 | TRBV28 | TGTGCCAGCAGTGCACCCACAGGGGTTGGAAACACCATATATTTT | CASSAPTGVGNTIYF
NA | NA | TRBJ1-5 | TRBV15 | TGTGCCACCAGCAGACTTAGAGGGGGGGGGCAGCCCCAGCATTTT | CATSRLRGGGQPQHF
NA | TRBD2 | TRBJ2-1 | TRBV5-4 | TGTGCCAGCAGCCTAGTCGGCAAACCTAGCGGGAGGGCTCACAATGAGCAGTTCTTC | CASSLVGKPSGRAHNEQFF
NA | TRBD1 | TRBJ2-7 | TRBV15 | TGTGCCACCAGCAGAGACCCAGGGGGCGAGTTATCCGAGCAGTACTTC | CATSRDPGGELSEQYF
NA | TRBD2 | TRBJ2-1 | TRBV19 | TGTGCCACCTCGAGGGGGCTAGCGGGACTTTACAATGAGCAGTTCTTC | CATSRGLAGLYNEQFF
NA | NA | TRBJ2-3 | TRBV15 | TGTGCCACCAGCAGAGATCATGTCAGCACAGATACGCAGTATTTT | CATSRDHVSTDTQYF
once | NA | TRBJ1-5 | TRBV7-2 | TGTGCCAGCAGCTTAGCGGCGCAGGGTAATCAGCCCCAGCATTTT | CASSLAAQGNQPQHF
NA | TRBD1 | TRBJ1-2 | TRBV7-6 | TGTGCCAGCAGCTTAAGGACAGGAGACGGCGGCTATGGCTACACCTTC | CASSLRTGDGGYGYTF
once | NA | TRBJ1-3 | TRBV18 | TGTGCCAGCTCAGCTGAAGACCTCTCTGGAAACACCATATATTTT | CASSAEDLSGNTIYF
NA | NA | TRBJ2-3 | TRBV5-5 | TGTGCCAGCACCCCACTCTCCACAGATACGCAGTATTTT | CASTPLSTDTQYF
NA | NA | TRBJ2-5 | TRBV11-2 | TGTGCCAGCAGCCCAGACGGGGAAGAGACCCAGTACTTC | CASSPDGEETQYF
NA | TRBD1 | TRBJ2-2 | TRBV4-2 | TGTGCCAGCAGCCAAGTGCGCGACAGGGGTAGGACCGGGGAGCTGTTTTTT | CASSQVRDRGRTGELFF
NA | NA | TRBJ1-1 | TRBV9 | TGTGCCAGCAGCGTAGGCCCACAGGGAAGCACTGAAGCTTTCTTT | CASSVGPQGSTEAFF
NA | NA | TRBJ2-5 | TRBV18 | TGTGCCAGCTCACCACCGGGTAGCGGAGGCTTGTACCAAGAGACCCAGTACTTC | CASSPPGSGGLYQETQYF
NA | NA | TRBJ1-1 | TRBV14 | TGTGCCAGCAGCCGTTTATATGGGGAGACTGAAGCTTTCTTT | CASSRLYGETEAFF
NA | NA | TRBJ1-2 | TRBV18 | TGTGCCAGCTCTCCTTCCGTCGGCGATTATGGCTACACCTTC | CASSPSVGDYGYTF
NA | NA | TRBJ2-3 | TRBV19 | TGTGCCAGTAGCCGACTGGCTAGCACAGATACGCAGTATTTT | CASSRLASTDTQYF
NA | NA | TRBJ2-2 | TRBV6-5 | TGTGCCAGCAGTTATCAACCAAACGCGAACACCGGGGAGCTGTTTTTT | CASSYQPNANTGELFF
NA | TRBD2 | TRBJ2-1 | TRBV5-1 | TGCGCCAGCAGCCAGGGACTAGCGACAGATGAGCAGTTCTTC | CASSQGLATDEQFF
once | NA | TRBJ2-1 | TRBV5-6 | TGTGCCAGCAGACAGAAACTTGGCGGCAAAGATGAGCAGTTCTTC | CASRQKLGGKDEQFF
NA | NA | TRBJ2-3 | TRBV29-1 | TGCAGCGTTGTCCAGGACTGGGCCCTCGCGAATTTT | CSVVQDWALANF
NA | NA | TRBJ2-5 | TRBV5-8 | TGTGCCAGCAGCTCCACCGGGCCGACCCAAGAGACTCAGTACTTC | CASSSTGPTQETQYF
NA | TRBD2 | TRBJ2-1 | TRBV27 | TGTGCCAGCAGTCCCCTGGGGCGGCTAGCGGGACCCAATGAGCAGTTCTTC | CASSPLGRLAGPNEQFF
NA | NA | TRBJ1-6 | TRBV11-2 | TGTGCCAGCAGCTTCGCTTCGGGGCAGGGGACCTCCTATAATTCACCCCTCCACTTT | CASSFASGQGTSYNSPLHF
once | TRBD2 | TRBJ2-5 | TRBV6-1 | TGTGCCAGCAGTGACGCGGTAGCGGGAGCATATTTTGGCCAAGAGACCCAGTACTTC | CASSDAVAGAYFGQETQYF
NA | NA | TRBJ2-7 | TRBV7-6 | TGTGCCAGCAGCTTAACAGGAAGCTCCTACGAGCAGTACTTC | CASSLTGSSYEQYF
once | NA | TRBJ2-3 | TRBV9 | TGTGCCAGCAGCGTAGGGGGGCCGGCAGATACGCAGTATTTT | CASSVGGPADTQYF
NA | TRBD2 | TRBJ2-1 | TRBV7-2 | TGTGCCAGCAGCTCCCGGACTAGCGGGAGGGCCGGTAATGAGCAGTTCTTC | CASSSRTSGRAGNEQFF
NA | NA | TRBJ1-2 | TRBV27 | TGTGCCAGCAGTTTAAAGTTCAGCCACTATGGCTACACCTTC | CASSLKFSHYGYTF
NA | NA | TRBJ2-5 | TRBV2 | TGTGCCAGCAGCGCCGGGACACTGCAAGAGACCCAGTACTTC | CASSAGTLQETQYF
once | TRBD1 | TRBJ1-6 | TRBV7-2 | TGTGCCACAAAACGGGGACAGGGAAGTAATTCACCCCTCCACTTT | CATKRGQGSNSPLHF
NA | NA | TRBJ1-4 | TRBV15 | TGTGCCACCAGCCCCCGGGCCAGAGCTAATGAAAAACTGTTTTTT | CATSPRARANEKLFF
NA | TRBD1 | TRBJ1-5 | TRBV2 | TGTGCCAGCAGTGATGACAGGGTTTCGCCCCAGCATTTT | CASSDDRVSPQHF
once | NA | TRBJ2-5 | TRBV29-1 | TGCAGCGTTGTGAGCTCGGCACAAGAGACCCAGTACTTC | CSVVSSAQETQYF
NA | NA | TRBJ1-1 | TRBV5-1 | TGCGCCAGCAGGGCCGGGACGGATGAAGCTTTCTTT | CASRAGTDEAFF
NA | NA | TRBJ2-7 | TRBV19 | TGTGCCAGTAGTCCCCCGAAGGGGGCCGGGGGCTACGAGCAGTACTTC | CASSPPKGAGGYEQYF
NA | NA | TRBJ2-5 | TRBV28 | TGTGCCAGCAGTTTGGCAATAGCGGATACCCAGTACTTC | CASSLAIADTQYF
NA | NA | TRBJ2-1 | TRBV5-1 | TGCGCCAGCAGCTTGGGCGGAGGGGTCAGTGAGCAGTTCTTC | CASSLGGGVSEQFF
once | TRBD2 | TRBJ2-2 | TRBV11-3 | TGTGCCAGCAGCTTCAGCGGGGCGAACACCGGGGAGCTGTTTTTT | CASSFSGANTGELFF
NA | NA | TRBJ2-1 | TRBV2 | TGTGCCAGCCTACCAACTAGCCTGAAATACAATGAGCAGTTCTTC | CASLPTSLKYNEQFF